This T cell receptor (beta chain) was observed in a study of blood T cell repertoires in COVID-19. Repertoires were generated with immunoSEQ multiplex PCR, while TCRdb's copy carries only in-frame clones and drops some. This sample has fewer than 65,000 clones, with 86% found just once. The table lists this clone with a few counts. Trimming removed 0 bases from V and 6 bases from J, with 15 bases in between. Looked up from germline, CDR1 is SGHKS and CDR2 is YYEKEE (reference sequence). The CDR3 length is 15 residues. The clonotype comes from a man between 60 and 75 years old with acute or convalescent COVID-19. The genes are TRBV5-5 and TRBJ1-1, with a weak D call TRBD1 (5 bases). Input material: peripheral blood. For the CDR3, the DNA is TGTGCCAGCAGCTTGGTGGGTAGCCCGGGGGCTGAAGCTTTCTTT. Residues: CASSLVGSPGAEAFF.